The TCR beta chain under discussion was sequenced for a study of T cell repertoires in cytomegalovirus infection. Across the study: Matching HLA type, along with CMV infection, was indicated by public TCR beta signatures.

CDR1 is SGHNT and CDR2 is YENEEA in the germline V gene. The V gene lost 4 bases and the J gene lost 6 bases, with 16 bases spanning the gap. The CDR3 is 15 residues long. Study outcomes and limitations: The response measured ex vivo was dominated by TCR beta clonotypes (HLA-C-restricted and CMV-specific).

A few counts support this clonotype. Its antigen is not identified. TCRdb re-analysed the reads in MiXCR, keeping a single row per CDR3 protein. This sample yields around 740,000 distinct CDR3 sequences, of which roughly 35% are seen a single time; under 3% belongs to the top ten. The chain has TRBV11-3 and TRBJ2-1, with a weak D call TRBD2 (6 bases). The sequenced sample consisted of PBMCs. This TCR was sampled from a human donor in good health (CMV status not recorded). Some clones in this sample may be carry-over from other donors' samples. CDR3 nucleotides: TGTGCCAGCAGCTCAAACCAAGCGGGCGGCAATGAGCAGTTCTTC. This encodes CASSSNQAGGNEQFF.